The following is a T cell receptor beta chain sequence with its context. Its specificity is not known. Sequencing used immunoSEQ multiplex PCR; TCRdb keeps in-frame clones, though not all of them. The sample includes over 100,000 clones, over 75% of them seen just once. The junction had 4 bases not matched to a gene; V was cut back by 3 bases and J by 7 bases. The length of the CDR3 is 15 residues. Germline V gives CDR1 SGHTA, CDR2 FQGTGA. This sample was taken from a study of T cell responses to AZD1222 COVID-19 vaccine. Regarding the study as a whole: Spike-wide vaccine-associated CD4 TCRs dominated at 160-218 and 743-854.

This specimen was peripheral blood, taken on day 0 of MenACWY control vaccination. The TCR originated in an adult in good health. The chain joins TRBV7-3 to TRBJ2-1; 12 nucleotides agree with TRBD1. For the CDR3, the DNA is TGTGCCAGCAGCTTGGGACAGGGGGCGCAGAATGAGCAGTTCTTC. It translates to CASSLGQGAQNEQFF.